The T cell receptor (beta chain) described here comes from a study of PD-1 blockade in classical Hodgkin lymphoma. Looking at the study overall: Nivolumab was given intravenously to patients at 3 mg/kg every 2 weeks. Study-wide findings and caveats: Relapsed/refractory patients reportedly had the lowest baseline TCR diversity, below newly diagnosed patients, who were below healthy donors. By cycle point C4D1, TCR diversity had risen significantly in CD4+ cells (but not CD8+ cells).

This CDR3 comprises 14 residues. The V end was cut by 3 bases, the J end by 0 bases, with 7 bases between. Germline V gene data show CDR1 as MNHNS and CDR2 as SASEGT. Repertoires were generated with immunoSEQ multiplex PCR, while TCRdb's copy carries only in-frame clones and drops some. The sample holds about 12,000 clones, approximately 79% seen once. Every single patient, without exception, relapsed after autologous stem cell transplantation, and brentuximab vedotin exposure varied. Magnetic negative selection purified CD4+ T cells from thawed PBMCs. Worth noting for this clone: As yet, its antigen is unknown.

The sample consisted of CD4+ T cells from blood, taken at baseline. The chain employs TRBV6-1 and TRBJ2-3; D unresolved. This receptor was obtained from a human donor with classical Hodgkin lymphoma. The CDR3 DNA reads as TGTGCCAGCAGTGAGATGAGAAGCACAGATACGCAGTATTTT. It codes for CASSEMRSTDTQYF.